This T cell receptor (beta chain) was sequenced during a study of blood T cell repertoires in COVID-19. Here immunoSEQ multiplex PCR was the method, and the copy in TCRdb shows in-frame clones only, minus some. The repertoire holds 250,000 to 300,000 clones, with roughly nine tenths as singletons. The CDR3 is 18 amino acids. CDR1 is MNHEY, CDR2 SVGEGT, per germline. J lost 2 bases, V lost 2 bases, and 7 bases had no gene match. This clonotype originated in a woman aged 50 to 65 who had recovered from COVID-19. Input material: peripheral blood. This chain uses TRBV6-2 or TRBV6-3 with TRBJ2-6; the match to TRBD2 covers 9 bases. The CDR3 region is CASSYVRGGFTGANVLTF. For the CDR3, the DNA is TGTGCCAGCAGTTACGTGCGGGGGGGATTCACTGGGGCCAACGTCCTGACTTTC.